Included here is one T cell receptor (beta chain) sequence, with context. The antigen is undetermined. The primer mix had 60 Vbeta and 13 Jbeta primers. TCRdb keeps only in-frame clones here, not all; method: immunoSEQ multiplex PCR. The sample includes around 99,000 clones, approximately 73% of them seen just once. The sample comes from a study of cytomegalovirus exposure and HLA in healthy donors. Study-level findings and limits: Whilst most TCR sequences proved rare, a subset of public TCRs occurred across many donors. In a later analysis, productive TCRs from donors in an Asian-associated ancestry cluster reportedly carried fewer N-insertions than the cohort mean.

Material for sequencing was PBMCs. This TCR came from a man between 40 and 49 years old in good health and CMV-seronegative.

CDR3 loop: CASSPRGLVQRQPSYNEQFF. CDR3 sequence (DNA): TGTGCCAGTAGCCCTAGAGGACTGGTTCAACGCCAGCCCTCCTACAATGAGCAGTTCTTC. The chain recombines TRBV19 with TRBJ2-1; D is possibly TRBD2 (5 bases). Trimming stripped 6 bases from V and 0 bases from J, with 27 bases between. CDR1 and CDR2 (germline): LNHDA, SQIVND (reference sequence). CDR3 size: 20 residues.